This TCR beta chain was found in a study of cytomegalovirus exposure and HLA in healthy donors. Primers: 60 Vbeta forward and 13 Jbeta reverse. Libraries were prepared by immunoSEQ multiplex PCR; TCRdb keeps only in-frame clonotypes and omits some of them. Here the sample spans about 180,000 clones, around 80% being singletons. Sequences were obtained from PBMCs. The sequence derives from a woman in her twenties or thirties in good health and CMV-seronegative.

CDR3 protein: CASSLGQLAKNIQYF. The CDR3, as DNA: TGTGCCAGCAGCTTAGGACAGCTAGCCAAAAACATTCAGTACTTC. J is TRBJ2-4 and V is TRBV11-2, with D perhaps TRBD1 (5 bases). Germline assignment: CDR1 SGHAT and CDR2 FQNNGV. V was clipped by 1 base and J by 0 bases, with 7 bases between them. The CDR3 is made up of 15 amino acids.